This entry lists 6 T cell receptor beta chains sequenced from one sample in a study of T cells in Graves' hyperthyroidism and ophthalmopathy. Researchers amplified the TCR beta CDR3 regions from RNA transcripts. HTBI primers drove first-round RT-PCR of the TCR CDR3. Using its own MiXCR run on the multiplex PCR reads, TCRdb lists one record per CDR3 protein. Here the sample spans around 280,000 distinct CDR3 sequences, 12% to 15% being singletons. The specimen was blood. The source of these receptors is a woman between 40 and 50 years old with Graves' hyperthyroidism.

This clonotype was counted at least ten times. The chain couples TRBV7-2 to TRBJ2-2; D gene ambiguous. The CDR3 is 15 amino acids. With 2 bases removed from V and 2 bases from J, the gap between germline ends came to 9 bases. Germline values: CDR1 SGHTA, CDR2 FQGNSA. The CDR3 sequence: CASSLTSSNTGELFF. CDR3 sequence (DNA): TGTGCCAGCAGCTTAACGAGCTCCAACACCGGGGAGCTGTTTTTT.

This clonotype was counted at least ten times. In nucleotides, the CDR3 is TGTGCCAGCAGTGGAGGTAGCGGCACCTCTCACTACGAGCAGTACTTC. Encoded protein: CASSGGSGTSHYEQYF. The chain links TRBV2 to TRBJ2-7; possible D gene TRBD2, 6 bases. CDR1 and CDR2 from the germline V gene are SNHLY and FYNNEI. This CDR3 comprises 16 residues. Trimming stripped 4 bases from V and 3 bases from J, with 19 bases between.

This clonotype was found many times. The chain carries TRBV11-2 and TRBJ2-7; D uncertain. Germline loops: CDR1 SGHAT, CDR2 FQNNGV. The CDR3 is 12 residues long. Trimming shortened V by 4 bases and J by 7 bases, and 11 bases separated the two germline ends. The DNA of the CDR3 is TGTGCCAGCAGCTCGTTTTCCGGGGAGCAGTACTTC. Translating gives CASSSFSGEQYF.

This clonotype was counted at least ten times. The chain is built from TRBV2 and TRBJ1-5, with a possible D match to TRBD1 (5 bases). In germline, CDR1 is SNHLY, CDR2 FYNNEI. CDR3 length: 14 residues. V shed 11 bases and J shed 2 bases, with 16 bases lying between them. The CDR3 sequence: CASGGGVRNQPQHF. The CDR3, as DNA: TGTGCCTCGGGGGGGGGGGTCCGCAATCAGCCCCAGCATTTT. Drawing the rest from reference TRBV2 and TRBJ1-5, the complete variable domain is EPEVTQTPSHQVTQMGQEVILRCVPISNHLYFYWYRQILGQKVEFLVSFYNNEISEKSEIFDDQFSVERPDGSNFTLKIRSTKLEDSAMYFCASGGGVRNQPQHFGDGTRLSIL.

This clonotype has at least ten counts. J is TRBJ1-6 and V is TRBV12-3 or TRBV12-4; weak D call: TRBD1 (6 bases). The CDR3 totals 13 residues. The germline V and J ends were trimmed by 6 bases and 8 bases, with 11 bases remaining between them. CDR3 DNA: TGTGCCAGCAGGGTGGGACAAGATTCACCCCTCCACTTT. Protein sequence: CASRVGQDSPLHF.

This CDR3 reads CASSQRDRGGTEAFF. CDR3 nucleotide sequence: TGTGCCAGCAGCCAGAGGGACAGGGGTGGCACTGAAGCTTTCTTT. The chain couples TRBV14 to TRBJ1-1; 10 bases match TRBD1. Germline V gives CDR1 SGHDN, CDR2 FVKESK. With V trimmed by 3 bases and J by 4 bases, 5 bases remained unmatched. This CDR3 has 15 amino acids.